The 17 T cell receptor beta chains below come from one sample, sequenced in a study of response to subunit inactivated influenza vaccine. TCRdb processed the RT-PCR reads anew with MiXCR; each CDR3 protein has one entry. The sample carries 590,000 or so distinct CDR3 sequences, 12% to 15% recorded once. The specimen comprised PBMCs from blood, sampled 14 to 15 days before vaccination. All receptors derive from a man aged 45-65 years who received an inactivated influenza vaccine.

This clonotype was seen a handful of times. The gene calls are TRBV11-1 and TRBJ2-1; 7 bases align to TRBD2. Germline CDR1 and CDR2: SGHAT and FQDESV (reference sequence). This CDR3 contains 18 residues. The trim removed 4 bases at V and 3 bases at J, leaving 15 bases unmatched. The CDR3 spells CASSSPAPRERFYNEQFF. CDR3 in DNA: TGTGCCAGCAGCTCCCCAGCCCCGCGGGAGAGGTTCTACAATGAGCAGTTCTTC.

This clonotype was picked up a small number of times. This chain links TRBV20-1 with TRBJ2-1; 7 bases line up with TRBD1. Germline CDR1 DFQATT, CDR2 SNEGSKA (reference sequence). CDR3 length equals 15 residues. The V and J ends lost 2 bases and 4 bases, in that order; junction bases with no gene match: 8. The chain's CDR3 is CSARSWQGEYNEQFF. The CDR3 bases are TGCAGTGCTAGATCCTGGCAGGGGGAATACAATGAGCAGTTCTTC.

This clonotype was recorded many times. The rearrangement joins TRBV6-5 to TRBJ2-7; D call uncertain. This CDR3 has 14 amino acids. V was trimmed by 0 bases and J by 2 bases, leaving 8 bases between them. Looked up from germline, CDR1 is MNHEY and CDR2 is SVGAGI. The CDR3 DNA follows: TGTGCCAGCAGTTACTCGGTGGGTGCCTACGAGCAGTACTTC. This encodes CASSYSVGAYEQYF.

This clonotype was counted only a few times. The chain employs TRBV20-1 and TRBJ1-2; TRBD1 matches 8 bases. Germline V gene sequence: CDR1 DFQATT, CDR2 SNEGSKA (reference sequence). This CDR3 is 12 amino acids long. Losses at the gene ends were 5 bases for V and 7 bases for J; bases not matched to a gene: 6. CDR3 bases: TGCAGTGCTCACGACAGGGGAGGTGGCTACACCTTC. Protein sequence: CSAHDRGGGYTF.

This clonotype was detected a few times. The rearrangement joins TRBV20-1 to TRBJ1-4; D is unresolved. Germline CDR1 DFQATT, CDR2 SNEGSKA (reference sequence). The CDR3 is 16 residues long. The V end was cut by 2 bases, the J end by 7 bases, with 20 bases between. The CDR3 DNA sequence: TGCAGTGCTAGATCCTCTGGGCCAACCTCGGGTGAAAAACTGTTTTTT. It is translated as CSARSSGPTSGEKLFF.

This clonotype was detected a few times. V gene TRBV29-1 combines with J gene TRBJ2-2; no clear D. The CDR3 has 14 residues. V was pared by 4 bases and J by 0 bases, with 9 bases between. CDR1 SQVTM and CDR2 ANQGSEA come from the germline V gene. The CDR3 reads CSVAASANTGELFF. DNA for the CDR3: TGCAGCGTTGCGGCGAGCGCGAACACCGGGGAGCTGTTTTTT.

This clonotype was detected a few times. The J gene is TRBJ2-3, the V gene TRBV4-3, with D tentatively TRBD1 or TRBD2 (5 bases each). CDR3 length: 16 amino acids. V was clipped by 2 bases and J by 2 bases, with 14 bases between them. The germline CDR1 and CDR2 sequences are LGHNA and YSLEER. The CDR3 coding sequence is TGCGCCAGCAGCCAATCCGGGGCTAGCTACACAGATACGCAGTATTTT. Protein: CASSQSGASYTDTQYF.

This clonotype was recorded a few times. The chain joins TRBV6-1 to TRBJ2-1, with TRBD2 matching over 7 bases. This CDR3 region has 13 residues. Germline V gene sequence: CDR1 MNHNS, CDR2 SASEGT. With V trimmed by 8 bases and J by 3 bases, 4 bases remained unmatched. The CDR3 reads CASGGDYYNEQFF. CDR3 nucleotide sequence: TGTGCCAGCGGTGGGGACTACTACAATGAGCAGTTCTTC.

This clonotype occurred a few times. The chain employs TRBV28 and TRBJ2-1; TRBD2 matches 14 bases. Germline V gene lookup returns CDR1 MDHEN and CDR2 SYDVKM. The CDR3 is 17 residues long. Unmatched junction bases numbered 9, after V lost 4 bases and J lost 7 bases. The CDR3 sequence: CASSSGLAGDLGNEQFF. The CDR3, as DNA: TGTGCCAGCAGTTCGGGACTAGCGGGAGATCTCGGGAATGAGCAGTTCTTC.

This clonotype was seen a few times. This rearrangement joins TRBV5-1 to TRBJ2-2; a weak D match, TRBD1 (6 bases). The V and J ends lost 7 bases and 5 bases respectively, with 15 bases between them. The germline V gene encodes CDR1 SGHRS and CDR2 YFSETQ. The CDR3 totals 14 residues. This chain's CDR3 is CASGQSSKTGELFF. The CDR3 DNA reads as TGCGCCAGCGGACAGAGTTCAAAGACCGGGGAGCTGTTTTTT.

This clonotype was picked up many times. V gene TRBV20-1 combines with J gene TRBJ2-1; D call uncertain. Germline CDR1 DFQATT, CDR2 SNEGSKA (reference sequence). The V end was cut by 4 bases, the J end by 8 bases, with 12 bases between. This CDR3 contains 12 residues. Written as DNA, the CDR3 is TGCAGTGCTACGGATCGAGGCGATGAGCAGTTCTTC. Protein sequence: CSATDRGDEQFF.

The chain is built from TRBV5-1 and TRBJ1-6; D call uncertain. CDR1 and CDR2 (germline): SGHRS, YFSETQ. The CDR3 contains 14 residues. V gave up 0 bases and J gave up 7 bases, with 8 bases separating them. CDR3 DNA sequence: TGCGCCAGCAGCTTGGCTCAGGCGAATTCACCCCTCCACTTT. This sequence encodes CASSLAQANSPLHF.

V gene TRBV5-1 combines with J gene TRBJ2-7; TRBD2 aligns across 9 bases. The CDR3 covers 14 residues. Germline values: CDR1 SGHRS, CDR2 YFSETQ. V shed 5 bases, J shed 6 bases, and the junction held 9 bases outside the gene matches. The CDR3 spells CASRKRGASGEQYF. The DNA of the CDR3 is TGCGCCAGCAGAAAGCGGGGGGCTTCCGGCGAGCAGTACTTC. The variable domain in full, completed from reference TRBV5-1 and TRBJ2-7, reads KAGVTQTPRYLIKTRGQQVTLSCSPISGHRSVSWYQQTPGQGLQFLFEYFSETQRNKGNFPGRFSGRQFSNSRSEMNVSTLELGDSALYLCASRKRGASGEQYFGPGTRLTVT.

The rearrangement uses TRBV2 and TRBJ2-7, with 10 bases identical to TRBD1. Germline V gene lookup returns CDR1 SNHLY and CDR2 FYNNEI. V trimming: 5 bases; J trimming: 2 bases; junction bases outside the gene matches: 6. The CDR3 runs to 15 residues. This CDR3 is CASSPQDRGAYEQYF. DNA for the CDR3: TGTGCCAGCAGTCCCCAGGACAGGGGGGCCTACGAGCAGTACTTC.

This clonotype came up a few times. The chain carries TRBV20-1 and TRBJ2-3, with D tentatively TRBD1 or TRBD2 (6 bases each). Trimming took 6 bases from V and 5 from J, leaving 18 bases between them. Germline lookup yields CDR1 DFQATT and CDR2 SNEGSKA (reference sequence). This CDR3 contains 14 residues. The CDR3 loop is CSANWGAGKDTQYF. As DNA, the CDR3 is TGCAGTGCAAACTGGGGGGCCGGGAAAGATACGCAGTATTTT.

This clonotype was picked up a small number of times. The rearrangement links TRBV14 to TRBJ2-3; 7 bases line up with TRBD1. The CDR3 totals 15 residues. Germline lookup yields CDR1 SGHDN and CDR2 FVKESK. V trimming: 3 bases; J trimming: 4 bases; junction bases outside the gene matches: 7. CDR3 nucleotides: TGTGCCAGCAGCCAGGGGACAGCGAGGCCAGATACGCAGTATTTT. Translated: CASSQGTARPDTQYF.

This clonotype was observed a few times. The V gene is TRBV5-1, the J gene TRBJ1-2; 8 bases agree with TRBD1. V trimming: 4 bases; J trimming: 5 bases; junction bases outside the gene matches: 10. CDR1 is SGHRS, CDR2 YFSETQ, per germline. The CDR3 length is 15 residues. The CDR3 sequence is CASSPDSGGAYGYTF. CDR3 sequence (DNA): TGCGCCAGCAGCCCGGATTCAGGGGGCGCGTATGGCTACACCTTC. The whole variable domain, filled in from reference TRBV5-1 and TRBJ1-2, reads KAGVTQTPRYLIKTRGQQVTLSCSPISGHRSVSWYQQTPGQGLQFLFEYFSETQRNKGNFPGRFSGRQFSNSRSEMNVSTLELGDSALYLCASSPDSGGAYGYTFGSGTRLTVV.